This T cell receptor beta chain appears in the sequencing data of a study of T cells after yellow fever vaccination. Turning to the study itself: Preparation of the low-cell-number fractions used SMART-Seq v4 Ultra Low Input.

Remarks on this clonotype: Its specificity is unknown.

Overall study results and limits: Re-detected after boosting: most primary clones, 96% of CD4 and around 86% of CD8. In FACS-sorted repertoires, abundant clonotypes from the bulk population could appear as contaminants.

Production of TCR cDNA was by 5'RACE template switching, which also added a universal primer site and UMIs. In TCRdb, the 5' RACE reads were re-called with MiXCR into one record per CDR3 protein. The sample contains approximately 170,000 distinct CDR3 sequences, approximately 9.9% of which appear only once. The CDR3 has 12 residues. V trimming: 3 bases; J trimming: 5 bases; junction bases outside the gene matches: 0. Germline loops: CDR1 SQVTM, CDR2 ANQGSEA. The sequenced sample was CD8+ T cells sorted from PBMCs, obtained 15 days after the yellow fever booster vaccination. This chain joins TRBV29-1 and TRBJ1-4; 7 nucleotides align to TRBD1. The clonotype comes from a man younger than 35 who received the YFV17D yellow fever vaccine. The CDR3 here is CSVDRGNEKLFF. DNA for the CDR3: TGCAGCGTTGACAGGGGGAATGAAAAACTGTTTTTT.